The 4 T cell receptor beta chains below were found in one sample sequenced in a study of memory CD4+ T cells and cytomegalovirus serostatus. The sort gate was single viable CD3+CD4+CD8-CD45RO+ cells for memory CD4+ T cells. Libraries were prepared by immunoSEQ multiplex PCR; TCRdb keeps only in-frame clonotypes and omits some of them. The table has about 60,000 clones, 70% to 85% seen once; the top ten hold 2.6%. Material for sequencing was memory CD4+ T cells from blood. The receptor source for this set is an adult in good health and CMV-seropositive.

The CDR3 DNA follows: TGTGCCAGCAGTGAAGCGGTAGATACGCAGTATTTT. Translating it yields CASSEAVDTQYF. The chain employs TRBV25-1 and TRBJ2-3; D remains ambiguous. CDR3 size: 12 residues. Trimming cost V 2 bases and J 5 bases, with 5 bases left between them. The germline CDR1 and CDR2 sequences are MGHDK and SYGVNS.

The chain recombines TRBV7-2 with TRBJ2-1; 11 bases are shared with TRBD2. Germline V CDR1 and CDR2: SGHTA, FQGNSA. This CDR3 comprises 17 residues. The ends lost 1 base at V and 7 bases at J; junction bases unmatched: 9. In DNA form, the CDR3 reads TGTGCCAGCAGCTTAGTGGGTAGCGGGAGGGGGGCGAATGAGCAGTTCTTC. Translated: CASSLVGSGRGANEQFF.

The chain joins TRBV10-3 to TRBJ2-3, with TRBD2 matching over 8 bases. J gave up 3 bases and V 6 bases, and 8 bases lay outside the gene matches. CDR3 length: 15 amino acids. Germline V gene sequence: CDR1 ENHRY, CDR2 SYGVKD. Here the CDR3 reads CAIRLAGRETDTQYF. The CDR3 DNA follows: TGTGCCATCAGATTAGCGGGGCGAGAGACAGATACGCAGTATTTT.

CDR3 sequence reads: CASSSALSSGNTIYF. Written as DNA, the CDR3 is TGTGCCAGCAGTTCTGCCTTAAGCTCTGGAAACACCATATATTTT. The chain joins TRBV28 to TRBJ1-3; no clear D. The germline V gene encodes CDR1 MDHEN and CDR2 SYDVKM. The CDR3 length is 15 residues. Deletions cut 4 bases from V and 0 bases from J, with 10 bases between.